A selection of T cell receptor beta chains follows, all from one sample in a study of shared clonotypes between healthy human individuals. The method was immunoSEQ multiplex PCR; TCRdb's version includes in-frame clones alone and lacks a portion of them. The repertoire includes about 1 million clones, more than 60% of them detected once, and approximately 1.5% sits in the top ten. The specimen was memory CD4+ T cells sorted from blood. The receptors stem from a man aged 18 to 30 in good health. Each CDR3 is given with its conserved first and last residue. Fields, in order: J gene, V gene, clone size, D gene, CDR3 DNA, CDR3 protein. D genes are given only for firm matches. Expanded clones get a size class; other rows say once, few or many, or leave the size out.

>TRBJ2-2|TRBV25-1|once|.
TGTGCCAGCACCCCCGGGGTCCCTGCGAACACCGGGGAGCTGTTTTTT
CASTPGVPANTGELFF
>TRBJ1-3|TRBV5-1|many|.
TGCGCCAGCAGCTTGTCTCTAGGGGCTCTCTCTGGAAACACCATATATTTT
CASSLSLGALSGNTIYF
>TRBJ2-7|TRBV5-1|.|.
TGCGCCAGCAGCTTTAAAACTTACGAGCAGTACTTC
CASSFKTYEQYF
>TRBJ2-5|TRBV2|.|.
TGTGCCAGCAGTGACAGGGGTGAGACCCAGTACTTC
CASSDRGETQYF
>TRBJ2-1|TRBV7-2|.|TRBD2
TGTGCCAGCAGCTTGGGAGGGCCGAGGATAGAGCAGTTCTTC
CASSLGGPRIEQFF
>TRBJ1-2|TRBV29-1|.|TRBD1
TGCAGCGTTACCCGGGACAGCACCTATGGCTACACCTTC
CSVTRDSTYGYTF
>TRBJ2-6|TRBV5-1|.|.
TGCGCCAGCAGCTTGGGGACATCTGGGGCCAACGTCCTGACTTTC
CASSLGTSGANVLTF
>TRBJ1-3|TRBV30|.|.
TGTGCCTGGGACAGGCCGTCTGGAAACACCATATATTTT
CAWDRPSGNTIYF
>TRBJ2-2|TRBV5-6|.|.
TGTGCCAGCAGCTTGGTTTCTGTGACGAACACCGGGGAGCTGTTTTTT
CASSLVSVTNTGELFF
>TRBJ2-7|TRBV6-5|few|.
TGTGCCAGCACCAACCTTCGAGAGCAGTACTTC
CASTNLREQYF
>TRBJ2-1|TRBV2|many|TRBD2
TGTGCCAGCAGGCGACTAGCGGGAGGGGGTAGGAATGAGCAGTTCTTC
CASRRLAGGGRNEQFF
>TRBJ2-5|TRBV5-6|few|.
TGTGCCAGCAGTTTACTTGACAGGCAGTGGGAGACCCAGTACTTC
CASSLLDRQWETQYF
>TRBJ2-2|TRBV7-9|.|TRBD2
TGTGCCAGCAGCCCGACTAGCGGGAGCTACACCGGGGAGCTGTTTTTT
CASSPTSGSYTGELFF
>TRBJ2-7|TRBV6-5|.|TRBD2
TGTGCCAGCAGCAAAATAGCGGGAGTTAACGAGCAGTACTTC
CASSKIAGVNEQYF
>TRBJ2-7|TRBV29-1|.|TRBD1
TGCAGCGTGATATACGGGGACAGGCGGAACTACGAGCAGTACTTC
CSVIYGDRRNYEQYF
>TRBJ2-1|TRBV10-3|.|TRBD2
TGTGCCATCAACAAAAGCGGGGGGGCCCACAATGAGCAGTTCTTC
CAINKSGGAHNEQFF
>TRBJ2-3|TRBV5-1|.|.
TGCGCCAGCAGCCCCGCTCTGATGGGCACAGATACGCAGTATTTT
CASSPALMGTDTQYF
>TRBJ1-4|TRBV10-3|few|TRBD1
TGTGCCATCAGTGAGTCCGGGACAGGGAATGAAAAACTGTTTTTT
CAISESGTGNEKLFF
>TRBJ1-6|TRBV14|once|.
TGTGCCAGCAGCCCAAGTGGTAACTCACCCCTCCACTTT
CASSPSGNSPLHF
>TRBJ2-5|TRBV11-2|.|.
TGTGCCAGCAGCCTACGGGAGACCCAGTACTTC
CASSLRETQYF
>TRBJ2-5|TRBV29-1|.|.
TGCAGCGTTGAGGGGGGAATTAAAGAGACCCAGTACTTC
CSVEGGIKETQYF
>TRBJ2-5|TRBV6-1|.|TRBD2
TGTGCCAGCAGTGAAACGACTAGCGGGAGTGGTTTTTCTAGGGAGACCCAGTACTTC
CASSETTSGSGFSRETQYF
>TRBJ1-6|TRBV9|.|.
TGTGCCAGCAGCGTAGAGGGAATCGGGGATTCACCCCTCCACTTT
CASSVEGIGDSPLHF
>TRBJ2-7|TRBV30|.|.
TGTGCCTGGATTTCCAGGCTTAGCTCCTACGAGCAGTACTTC
CAWISRLSSYEQYF
>TRBJ1-1|TRBV7-8|.|TRBD1
TGTGCCAGCAGCTTTGTCGGATTTGACAGGGGGGATAGGAACACTGAAGCTTTCTTT
CASSFVGFDRGDRNTEAFF
>TRBJ1-2|TRBV5-6|once|.
TGTGCCAGCAGCTTGGCAGCCACAATCTATGGCTACACCTTC
CASSLAATIYGYTF
>TRBJ2-5|TRBV6-6|.|.
TGTGCCAGCAGGCAGGACCTCATACAAGAGACCCAGTACTTC
CASRQDLIQETQYF
>TRBJ2-1|TRBV6-5|.|.
TGTGCCAGCAGAGCCCAGGATTACAATGAGCAGTTCTTC
CASRAQDYNEQFF
>TRBJ1-3|TRBV10-3|.|.
TGTGCCGTTTGGACTAATGGAAACACCATATATTTT
CAVWTNGNTIYF
>TRBJ2-6|TRBV4-3|.|.
TGCGCCAGCAGCCAGGGAAGTCGCTCTGGGGCCAACGTCCTGACTTTC
CASSQGSRSGANVLTF
>TRBJ1-2|TRBV15|.|.
TGTGCCACCGCCCAGGGAGATAACTATGGCTACACCTTC
CATAQGDNYGYTF
>TRBJ2-7|TRBV4-1|few|.
TGCGCCAGCAGCCAAGATCCGGCTAGTCTCTCCTACGAGCAGTACTTC
CASSQDPASLSYEQYF
>TRBJ1-6|TRBV19|few|TRBD1
TGTGCCAGTACCAGGGGGACGGGACCAAATTCACCCCTCCACTTT
CASTRGTGPNSPLHF
>TRBJ2-1|TRBV7-8|.|TRBD2
TGTGCCAGCAGATTAGGGGGCGGGAGGGCCTCCAATGAGCAGTTCTTC
CASRLGGGRASNEQFF
>TRBJ2-5|TRBV2|.|.
TGTGCCAGCGGTGGAGTCCGGCCAGAGACCCAGTACTTC
CASGGVRPETQYF